Presented here are 28 T cell receptor beta chains from one specimen sequenced in a study of CD8+ T cells in alopecia areata. It was cDNA, reverse transcribed from extracted RNA, that served as the sequencing template. Clones were read by immunoSEQ multiplex PCR, and TCRdb kept only the in-frame ones, dropping some. The table shows roughly 130,000 clones, with about 57% occurring only once. Material: CD4+ T cells sorted from blood, obtained at week 0. The receptors originated from a human donor with alopecia areata.

The chain is built from TRBV7-6 and TRBJ1-2, with TRBD1 matching 7 bases. Germline V gives CDR1 SGHVS, CDR2 FNYEAQ. Unmatched junction bases numbered 3, after V lost 1 base and J lost 1 base. CDR3 size: 15 residues. The DNA for the CDR3 is TGTGCCAGCAGCTTAGGGACAGGTTATAACTATGGCTACACCTTC. Its translation is CASSLGTGYNYGYTF.

This clone turned up a few times. The chain recombines TRBV18 with TRBJ1-4, with D possibly matching TRBD1 (5 bases). The CDR3 is made up of 13 amino acids. V lost 3 bases to trimming and J lost 8 bases, with 10 bases between them. The germline gives CDR1 KGHSH, CDR2 LQKENI. CDR3 DNA sequence: TGTGCCAGCTCACCGGGACCGCTGGAAAAACTGTTTTTT. Protein sequence: CASSPGPLEKLFF.

This sequence joins TRBV18 and TRBJ2-5; TRBD1 matches 7 bases. Germline CDR1 and CDR2: KGHSH and LQKENI. With V trimmed by 6 bases and J by 4 bases, 2 bases remained unmatched. This CDR3 has 12 amino acids. The CDR3, as DNA: TGTGCCAGCTCCGACAGGGTAGAGACCCAGTACTTC. Its translation is CASSDRVETQYF.

The J gene is TRBJ2-2, the V gene TRBV7-3; D is unresolved. The CDR3 extends over 13 amino acids. From germline, CDR1 is SGHTA and CDR2 FQGTGA. Between the trimmed V and J ends, which lost 5 bases and 6 bases, there was a span of 10 bases. CDR3 coding DNA: TGTGCCAGCAGCCCAAAGACGTCCGGGGAGCTGTTTTTT. Protein product: CASSPKTSGELFF.

This sequence joins TRBV5-4 and TRBJ2-3, with 7 bases lining up with TRBD1. Per the germline V gene, CDR1 is SGHNT and CDR2 is YYREEE (reference sequence). The CDR3 loop spans 16 amino acids. V lost 1 base to trimming and J lost 3 bases; unmatched junction nucleotides: 8. Here the CDR3 DNA reads TGTGCCAGCAGCTTGAAGGGGGCTATAGGAACAGATACGCAGTATTTT. Its protein is CASSLKGAIGTDTQYF.

This rearrangement joins TRBV5-1 to TRBJ2-7; possible D gene TRBD1, 6 bases. CDR1 and CDR2 (germline): SGHRS, YFSETQ. V lost 2 bases to trimming and J lost 2 bases, with 17 bases between them. This CDR3 is 16 amino acids long. CDR3 in amino acids: CASSFLTPGTTYEQYF. The CDR3 DNA sequence: TGCGCCAGCAGCTTCCTAACGCCCGGGACAACCTACGAGCAGTACTTC.

CDR3 protein: CASGDRAGANVLTF. The DNA of the CDR3 is TGTGCCAGCGGAGACAGGGCTGGGGCCAACGTCCTGACTTTC. This chain connects TRBV2 to TRBJ2-6; 7 nucleotides match TRBD1. This CDR3 is 14 amino acids long. Germline-derived CDR1 and CDR2 are SNHLY and FYNNEI. The J segment lost 2 bases and the V segment lost 8 bases, leaving 3 bases of the junction unmatched.

The chain employs TRBV7-8 and TRBJ2-5, with 8 bases aligning to TRBD1. With V trimmed by 6 bases and J by 1 base, 7 bases remained unmatched. The CDR3 contains 15 residues. Germline lookup yields CDR1 SGHVS and CDR2 FQNEAQ. CDR3 amino acids: CASREITGGQETQYF. The CDR3 DNA is TGTGCCAGCAGGGAGATAACAGGGGGCCAAGAGACCCAGTACTTC.

This chain joins TRBV2 and TRBJ2-1, with 9 bases fitting TRBD2. Germline loops: CDR1 SNHLY, CDR2 FYNNEI. Trimming at V came to 3 bases and at J to 7 bases, leaving 10 bases not matched to a gene. The CDR3 is made up of 16 amino acids. CDR3 DNA sequence: TGTGCCAGCAGTGAGACCTCAGCGGGGGGAGGTAATGAGCAGTTCTTC. This sequence encodes CASSETSAGGGNEQFF.

The chain recombines TRBV30 with TRBJ2-7, with 7 positions matching TRBD2. The junction had 9 bases not matched to a gene; V was cut back by 2 bases and J by 5 bases. CDR3 length: 14 residues. Germline V gives CDR1 GTSNPN, CDR2 SVGIG (reference sequence). CDR3 region: CAWSSYGGGDEQYF. The CDR3 region has the DNA TGTGCCTGGAGTTCATATGGGGGAGGGGACGAGCAGTACTTC.

The chain is built from TRBV5-1 and TRBJ2-2; D tentatively fits TRBD1 or TRBD2 (5 bases each). This CDR3 has 14 amino acids. Germline-derived CDR1 and CDR2 are SGHRS and YFSETQ. The ends were cut back, 3 bases at V and 7 bases at J, with 13 bases in the middle. CDR3 sequence reads: CASSWDGTDGELFF. In DNA form, the CDR3 reads TGCGCCAGCAGCTGGGACGGTACTGACGGGGAGCTGTTTTTT. The full variable domain, with the rest looked up from reference TRBV5-1 and TRBJ2-2, is KAGVTQTPRYLIKTRGQQVTLSCSPISGHRSVSWYQQTPGQGLQFLFEYFSETQRNKGNFPGRFSGRQFSNSRSEMNVSTLELGDSALYLCASSWDGTDGELFFGEGSRLTVL.

The chain recombines TRBV4-2 with TRBJ1-2; the D gene is possibly TRBD1 (5 bases). Germline assignment: CDR1 LGHNA and CDR2 YNFKEQ. V was trimmed by 1 base and J by 8 bases, leaving 14 bases between them. The CDR3 totals 14 residues. This CDR3 reads CASSQAGPGYGYTF. In DNA, the CDR3 is TGTGCCAGCAGCCAAGCAGGGCCCGGTTACGGCTACACCTTC.

The V gene is TRBV4-3, the J gene TRBJ1-1, with D tentatively TRBD1 (5 bases). The V end was cut by 0 bases, the J end by 6 bases, with 8 bases between. Germline V gene data show CDR1 as LGHNA and CDR2 as YSLEER. This CDR3 has 13 amino acids. CDR3 nucleotides: TGCGCCAGCAGCCAAGATGGGGGTGCTGAAGCTTTCTTT. Its protein product is CASSQDGGAEAFF.

The V call is TRBV7-2, the J call TRBJ2-1, with D perhaps assigned TRBD1 or TRBD2 (5 bases each). Deletions cut 2 bases from V and 4 bases from J, with 12 bases between. CDR3 length: 15 residues. Looked up from germline, CDR1 is SGHTA and CDR2 is FQGNSA. The CDR3 reads CASSLSGTFYNEQFF. CDR3 DNA sequence: TGTGCCAGCAGCTTATCCGGGACCTTTTACAATGAGCAGTTCTTC.

The chain joins TRBV19 to TRBJ1-5; D unresolved. CDR3 length equals 15 residues. Germline V lookup: CDR1 LNHDA, CDR2 SQIVND (reference sequence). V lost 7 bases and J lost 0, with 13 bases in between. CDR3 DNA sequence: TGTGCCAGTAATGAGATGGGCTATAGCAATCAGCCCCAGCATTTT. Amino acids: CASNEMGYSNQPQHF.

J is TRBJ2-5 and V is TRBV27; 7 nucleotides agree with TRBD1. V shed 5 bases and J 1 base; nucleotides not matched to a gene: 4. Germline V gene data show CDR1 as MNHEY and CDR2 as SMNVEV (reference sequence). This CDR3 comprises 14 residues. The CDR3 DNA reads as TGTGCCAGCAGTCCTCGACAGGGCCAAGAGACCCAGTACTTC. It codes for CASSPRQGQETQYF.

This clone was seen a handful of times. The rearrangement links TRBV7-2 to TRBJ2-5; unclear D gene. Per the germline V gene, CDR1 is SGHTA and CDR2 is FQGNSA. Between the trimmed V and J ends, which lost 6 bases and 5 bases, there was a span of 16 bases. The length of the CDR3 is 14 residues. CDR3 DNA: TGTGCCAGCAGTTTATCGGGCGGCGTTGAGACCCAGTACTTC. Translation gives CASSLSGGVETQYF. Full variable domain (outside the CDR3, taken from reference TRBV7-2 and TRBJ2-5): GAGVSQSPSNKVTEKGKDVELRCDPISGHTALYWYRQSLGQGLEFLIYFQGNSAPDKSGLPSDRFSAERTGGSVSTLTIQRTQQEDSAVYLCASSLSGGVETQYFGPGTRLLVL.

CDR3 nucleotides: TGCGCCAGCAGTCAGTGCTCCGAGGGGCGGAGGACCTACAATGAGCAGTTCTTC. Protein product: CASSQCSEGRRTYNEQFF. The chain links TRBV23-1 to TRBJ2-1; D is perhaps TRBD1 or TRBD2 (5 bases each). Being an ORF, TRBV23-1 has a function that is uncertain. The V end lost 3 bases, the J end lost 2 bases, and 20 bases lay between the germline ends. The CDR3 length is 18 residues.

This chain joins TRBV7-8 and TRBJ2-1; TRBD1 is a possible D gene (5 bases). Trimming left V 5 bases short and J 7 bases short, with 18 bases between. The germline CDR1 and CDR2 sequences are SGHVS and FQNEAQ. The CDR3 runs to 15 residues. CDR3 in amino acids: CASSGRGGVWNEQFF. The CDR3 nucleotides are TGTGCCAGCAGCGGTAGGGGTGGGGTGTGGAATGAGCAGTTCTTC.

The gene calls are TRBV7-2 and TRBJ2-6; TRBD1 or TRBD2 may be the D gene (6 bases each). Germline CDR1 is SGHTA and CDR2 is FQGNSA. This CDR3 has 15 residues. The V and J ends lost 5 bases and 0 bases respectively, with 8 bases between them. The CDR3 DNA follows: TGTGCCAGCAGCAAGGGGGGCTCTGGGGCCAACGTCCTGACTTTC. Translated: CASSKGGSGANVLTF.

The V gene is TRBV7-9, the J gene TRBJ2-7; D not resolved. V lost 5 bases and J 3 bases, leaving 14 bases between the germline ends. This CDR3 contains 14 residues. Germline V lookup: CDR1 SEHNR, CDR2 FQNEAQ (reference sequence). The CDR3 loop is CASSGTISGYEQYF. Here the CDR3 DNA reads TGTGCCAGCAGCGGAACTATTTCGGGCTACGAGCAGTACTTC.

The chain links TRBV2 to TRBJ1-5; 7 bases match TRBD1. With 7 bases clipped from V and 3 bases from J, the junction kept 3 bases outside the gene matches. Germline values: CDR1 SNHLY, CDR2 FYNNEI. The CDR3 runs to 13 residues. The CDR3 sequence: CASKGTANQPQHF. CDR3 sequence (DNA): TGTGCCAGCAAAGGGACAGCCAATCAGCCCCAGCATTTT.

The V call is TRBV25-1, the J call TRBJ1-3; 8 nucleotides align to TRBD1. With 2 bases clipped from V and 6 bases from J, the junction kept 3 bases outside the gene matches. The CDR3 length is 14 residues. The germline V gene has CDR1 MGHDK and CDR2 SYGVNS. CDR3 sequence reads: CASSEGQGKNTIYF. Written as DNA, the CDR3 is TGTGCCAGCAGTGAAGGACAGGGAAAAAACACCATATATTTT.

This clone was found once. The CDR3: CASSISHRQANTGELFF. The CDR3 bases are TGTGCCAGTAGTATATCCCACCGACAAGCAAACACCGGGGAGCTGTTTTTT. This chain uses TRBV19 with TRBJ2-2; D unclear. The germline CDR1 and CDR2 sequences are LNHDA and SQIVND (reference sequence). Trimming shortened V by 2 bases and J by 2 bases, and 15 bases separated the two germline ends. The CDR3 spans 17 residues.

On this clone itself: One junction end does not reproduce the germline sequence, and a read error may be involved. The rearrangement joins TRBV25-1 to TRBJ2-7, with D perhaps TRBD2 (6 bases). Germline V gene sequence: CDR1 MGHDK, CDR2 SYGVNS. The CDR3 sequence is 13 residues long. CDR3 amino acids: CASGERGGDEQYF. CDR3 sequence (DNA): TGTGCCAGCGGTGAACGGGGAGGAGACGAGCAGTACTTC.

This clone was counted only a few times. The chain carries TRBV6-6 and TRBJ1-6, with D unresolved. The germline gives CDR1 MNHNY, CDR2 SVGAGI (reference sequence). The ends were cut back, 8 bases at V and 0 bases at J, with 8 bases in the middle. The CDR3 loop spans 14 amino acids. The CDR3 sequence: CASGRSSYNSPLHF. The CDR3 region has the DNA TGTGCCAGCGGGCGGAGCTCCTATAATTCACCCCTCCACTTT.

The chain couples TRBV5-1 to TRBJ2-5; TRBD2 is a possible D gene (6 bases). Germline CDR1 is SGHRS and CDR2 is YFSETQ. This CDR3 comprises 14 residues. V was shortened by 4 bases and J by 4 bases, with 14 bases between the two germline ends. The CDR3 loop is CASSRSSALETQYF. In DNA, the CDR3 is TGCGCCAGCAGCCGATCTAGCGCCTTAGAGACCCAGTACTTC.

This rearrangement joins TRBV4-2 to TRBJ2-1; D is possibly TRBD1 (5 bases). CDR3 length: 13 residues. V lost 1 base to trimming and J lost 15 bases, with 16 bases between them. CDR1 LGHNA and CDR2 YNFKEQ come from the germline V gene. The CDR3 coding sequence is TGTGCCAGCAGCCAAGGTCTAGGGGATCCCAGGTTCTTC. It specifies CASSQGLGDPRFF.